This TCR beta chain was found in a study of blood T cells in healthy people across ages (dated by TCRdb to between 2014 and 2017). About the investigation overall: In model experiments, template switching captured roughly one uniquely barcoded TCR beta cDNA molecule for every two T cells. To track age-related changes in TCR beta repertoire diversity, the study relied on deep sequencing normalized with unique cDNA molecular identifiers. The donors were split into four age groups: young (average 16 years), middle-aged (roughly 39), aged (more than 60) and long-lived (under 85). For two donors (one aged 18 to 30 and one aged 80 or older), the study analyzed two additional independent replicas of 1 million unique cDNA reads from the same blood draw. Points the paper makes about the study in general: Compared with the aged group, more naive CD4+ T cells, fewer expanded clones and increased TCR diversity were shown by the long-lived group, suggesting age selection. Estimates of total diversity from one million sequenced T cells were regarded as lower bounds and underestimates. The CMV infection status of donors was not known, potentially confounding age-related changes in expanded clonotypes. Observed TCR beta diversity per million T cells fell roughly linearly with age, and a significant reduction was already apparent by age roughly 40. A strong correlation was found between observed TCR beta diversity and the percentage of naive T cells measured by flow cytometry. Because profiling used bulk unsorted PBMCs, naive and antigen-experienced compartments could not be compared conclusively.

The library was made by 5' RACE. The sequencing machine was an Illumina HiSeq 2500. The second PCR ran for about 6 to 11 cycles and used a J-beta primer mix along with a sample-barcoded 5' primer. A template-switch 5' adaptor carrying 12 random nucleotides introduced a unique molecular identifier onto each TCR beta cDNA molecule. Each sample yielded at least 2.5 million CDR3-containing paired-end reads. The Mint cDNA synthesis kit, primed by a TRBC-specific oligonucleotide, was used to synthesize first-strand cDNA from all RNA. After uracil-DNA glycosylase treatment, a first 18-cycle PCR used universal primers M1SS and BC2_uni_R on all cDNA. As for how the authors treated the data: Normalization of each sample was performed by random selection of 1 million high-quality reads, each carrying a distinct molecular identifier. Reads with shared molecular identifiers were discarded instead of being binned into consensus sequences. MiTCR, set to a Q25 quality threshold and the strictest error-elimination algorithm, was used for CDR3 identification, clonotype clustering and error correction. Lower-bound total TCR beta diversity was estimated with a nonparametric unseen species model using Euler transformation. TCRdb cleaned the public reads at Q25 with fastp, built clones with MiXCR and kept in-frame beta chains. Under each unique CDR3 protein, matching rows form one entry showing the most common genes and DNA. The V and J calls follow TCRdb's processing rather than the paper's. The table for this sample lists 750,000 or so distinct CDR3 sequences; 20% to 25% of them were counted only once. The ten largest clones add up to roughly a tenth of the sample.

Donors were 35 to 40 systemically healthy Caucasian individuals from Russia aged roughly 6 to 95 years. Approximately 11 milliliters of peripheral blood were drawn from each donor into EDTA-treated Vacutainer tubes. Ficoll-Paque density-gradient centrifugation was used to isolate PBMCs, with at least 6.5 million obtained per sample. Total RNA, at least 6 micrograms per sample, was extracted from PBMCs with Trizol reagent. The percentages of naive CD45RAhigh/CD27high T cells were determined by flow cytometry on a PBMC aliquot from every donor. Remarks on this clonotype: The clone's antigen remains unknown. No quality values exist for individual bases; no much larger clone is one base distant.

From the cysteine through the phenylalanine, the CDR3 covers 15 amino acids. This entry keeps only the CDR3 DNA: 45 bases, framed from base 1. The V end loses 4 bases and the J end loses 4 bases, and a stretch of 17 bases separates them. CDR1 and CDR2 are read off the germline V gene as MDHEN and SYDVKM. The same data also contributed to another study, on T cells of mothers and their children. That second report states: The donors were nine systemically healthy Caucasian individuals, made up of three mothers and their six children. cDNA synthesis consumed the entire amount of extracted RNA, loaded at approximately 1.5 ug RNA in each 15 ul reaction. In the second PCR, sample barcodes and 2-4 random nucleotides were introduced via the M1S primer. More than 8.5 million TCR beta CDR3 reads were obtained from each mother, and 2.5 million to 3 million reads were obtained from each child. In both related and unrelated pairs, thymic selection shapes the output of TCR recombination in a similar way, with inherited differences having only a minor effect. Normalized repertoire overlap was always slightly but never significantly higher in related than unrelated mother-child pairs. With a sensitivity of about 100 clones per million clonotypes, no persistent microchimeric T cell clones were detected. In the study, deep NGS was used to compare the TCR beta repertoires of mothers and children, and features distinguishing related mother-child pairs from unrelated individuals were sought. The mean age was approximately 41 +/- 4 years for the mothers and about 10 +/- 4 years for the children. Libraries were sequenced on Illumina HiSeq 2000 with 100+100 nt paired-end reads after adapter ligation with NEBNext reagents. Mother and child libraries were prepared a month apart and sequenced in separate runs to prevent cross-contamination. Between roughly 500,000 and 2,300,000 distinct TCR beta clonotypes were identified per donor. Naive TCR beta clonotypes were estimated from low-frequency clonotypes matched to each donor's FACS-determined naive share, without sorting.

The TCR originated in a boy aged 5 to 17 in good health. This sequence uses TRBV28 and TRBJ2-7; confidence is insufficient to name the D gene. The sample consisted of blood. The CDR3 protein: CASSYEIKGEYEQYF. The nucleotides are TGTGCCAGCAGTTACGAGATCAAAGGAGAATACGAGCAGTACTTC.